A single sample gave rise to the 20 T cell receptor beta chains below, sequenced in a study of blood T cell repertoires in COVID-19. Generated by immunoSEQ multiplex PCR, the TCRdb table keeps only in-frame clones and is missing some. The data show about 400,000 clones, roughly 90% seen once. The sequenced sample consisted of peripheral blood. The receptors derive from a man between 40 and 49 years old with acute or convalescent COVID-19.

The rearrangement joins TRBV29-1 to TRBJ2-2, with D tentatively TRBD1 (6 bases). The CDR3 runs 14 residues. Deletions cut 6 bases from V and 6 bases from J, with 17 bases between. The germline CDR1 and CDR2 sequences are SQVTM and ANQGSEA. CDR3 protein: CSVYRDTEPGELFF. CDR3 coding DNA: TGCAGCGTATACCGGGACACTGAACCCGGGGAGCTGTTTTTT.

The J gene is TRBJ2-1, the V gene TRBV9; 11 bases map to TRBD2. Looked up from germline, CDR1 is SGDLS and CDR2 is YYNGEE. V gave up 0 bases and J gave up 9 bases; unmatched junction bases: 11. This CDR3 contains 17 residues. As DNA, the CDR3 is TGTGCCAGCAGCGTAGTCCCGGCTAGCGGGAGGTTCGCTGAGCAGTTCTTC. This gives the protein CASSVVPASGRFAEQFF.

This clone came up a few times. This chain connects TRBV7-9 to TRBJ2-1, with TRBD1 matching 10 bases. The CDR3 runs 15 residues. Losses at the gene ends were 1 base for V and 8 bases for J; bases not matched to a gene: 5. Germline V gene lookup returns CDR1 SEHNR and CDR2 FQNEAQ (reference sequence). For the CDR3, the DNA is TGTGCCAGCAGCTTAGGACAGGGGGCCGACGATGAGCAGTTCTTC. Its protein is CASSLGQGADDEQFF.

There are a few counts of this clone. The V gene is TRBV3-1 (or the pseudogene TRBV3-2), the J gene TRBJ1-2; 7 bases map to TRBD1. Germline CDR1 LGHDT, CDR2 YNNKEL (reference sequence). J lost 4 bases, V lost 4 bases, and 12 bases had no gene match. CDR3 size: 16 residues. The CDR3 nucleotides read TGTGCCAGCAGCCGTCTGGGAGACAGGGCGTCCTATGGCTACACCTTC. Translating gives CASSRLGDRASYGYTF.

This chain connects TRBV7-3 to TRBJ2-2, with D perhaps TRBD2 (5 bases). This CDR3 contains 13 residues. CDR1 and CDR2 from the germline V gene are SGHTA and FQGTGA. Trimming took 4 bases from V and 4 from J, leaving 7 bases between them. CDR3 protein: CASSSGFTGELFF. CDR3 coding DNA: TGTGCCAGCAGCTCGGGATTCACCGGGGAGCTGTTTTTT. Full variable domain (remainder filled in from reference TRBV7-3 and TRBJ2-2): GAGVSQTPSNKVTEKGKYVELRCDPISGHTALYWYRQSLGQGPEFLIYFQGTGAADDSGLPNDRFFAVRPEGSVSTLKIQRTERGDSAVYLCASSSGFTGELFFGEGSRLTVL.

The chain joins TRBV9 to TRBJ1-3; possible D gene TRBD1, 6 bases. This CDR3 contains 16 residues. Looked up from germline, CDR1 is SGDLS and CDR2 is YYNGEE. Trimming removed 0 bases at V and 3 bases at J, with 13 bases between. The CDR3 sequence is CASSVGRGAFGNTIYF. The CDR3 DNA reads TGTGCCAGCAGCGTAGGCCGGGGGGCATTTGGAAACACCATATATTTT.

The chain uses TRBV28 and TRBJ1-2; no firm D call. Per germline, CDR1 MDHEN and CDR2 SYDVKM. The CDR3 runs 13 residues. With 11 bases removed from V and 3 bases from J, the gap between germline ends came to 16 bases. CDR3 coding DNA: TGTGCCTCGACCGAGAGGACTGACTATGGCTACACCTTC. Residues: CASTERTDYGYTF.

In nucleotides, the CDR3 is TGTGCCACCAGCAGAGATCTGCGACAGGGCAATGAGCAGTTCTTC. Translating gives CATSRDLRQGNEQFF. The V call is TRBV15, the J call TRBJ2-1; TRBD1 matches 7 bases. From germline, CDR1 is LNHNV and CDR2 YYDKDF (reference sequence). V was clipped by 0 bases and J by 6 bases; unmatched bases: 5. This CDR3 is 15 amino acids long.

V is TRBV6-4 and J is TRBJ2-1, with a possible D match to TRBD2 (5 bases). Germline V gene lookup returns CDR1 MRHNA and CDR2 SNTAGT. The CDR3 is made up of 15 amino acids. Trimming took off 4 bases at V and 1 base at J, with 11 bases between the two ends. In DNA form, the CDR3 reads TGTGCCAGCAGTGGTGAGGGATCATCCTACAATGAGCAGTTCTTC. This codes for CASSGEGSSYNEQFF.

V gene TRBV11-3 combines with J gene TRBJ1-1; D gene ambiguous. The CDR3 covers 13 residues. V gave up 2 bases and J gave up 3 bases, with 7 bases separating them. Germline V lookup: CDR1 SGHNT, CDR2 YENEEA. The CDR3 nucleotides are TGTGCCAGCAGCTTAATGGCCTACACTGAAGCTTTCTTT. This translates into CASSLMAYTEAFF.

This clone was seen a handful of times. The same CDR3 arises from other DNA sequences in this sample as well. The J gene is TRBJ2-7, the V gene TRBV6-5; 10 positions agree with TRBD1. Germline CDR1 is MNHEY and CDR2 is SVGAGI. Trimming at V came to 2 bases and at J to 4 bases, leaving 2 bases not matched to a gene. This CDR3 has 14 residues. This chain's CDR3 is CASSYRDRGYEQYF. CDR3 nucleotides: TGTGCCAGCAGTTACCGGGACAGGGGTTACGAGCAGTACTTC.

CDR3 loop: CASSWRSGSSNEQFF. As DNA, the CDR3 is TGTGCCAGCAGTTGGCGTAGCGGGAGTAGCAATGAGCAGTTCTTC. The rearrangement uses TRBV6-5 and TRBJ2-1; 9 bases are shared with TRBD2. The CDR3 is 15 amino acids. Germline values: CDR1 MNHEY, CDR2 SVGAGI. J was trimmed by 6 bases and V by 4 bases; bases with no gene match: 7.

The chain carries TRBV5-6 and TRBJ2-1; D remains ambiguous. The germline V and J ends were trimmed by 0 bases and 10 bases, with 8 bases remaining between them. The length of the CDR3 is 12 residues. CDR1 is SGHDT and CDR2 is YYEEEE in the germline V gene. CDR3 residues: CASSLGAVEQFF. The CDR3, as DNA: TGTGCCAGCAGCTTGGGGGCTGTGGAGCAGTTCTTC.

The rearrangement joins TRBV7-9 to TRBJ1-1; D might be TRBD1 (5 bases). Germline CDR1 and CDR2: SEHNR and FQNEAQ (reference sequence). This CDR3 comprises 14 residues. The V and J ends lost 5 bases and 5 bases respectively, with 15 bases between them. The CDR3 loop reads CASSQGLGWTEAFF. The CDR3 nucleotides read TGTGCCAGCAGCCAGGGACTCGGCTGGACTGAAGCTTTCTTT.

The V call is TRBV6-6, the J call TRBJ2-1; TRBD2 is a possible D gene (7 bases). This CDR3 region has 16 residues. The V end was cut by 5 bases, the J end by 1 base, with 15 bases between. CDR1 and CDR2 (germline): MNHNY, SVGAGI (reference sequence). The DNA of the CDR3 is TGTGCCAGCAGTAGAACAGGGAGGGGGTCCTACAATGAGCAGTTCTTC. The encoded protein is CASSRTGRGSYNEQFF.

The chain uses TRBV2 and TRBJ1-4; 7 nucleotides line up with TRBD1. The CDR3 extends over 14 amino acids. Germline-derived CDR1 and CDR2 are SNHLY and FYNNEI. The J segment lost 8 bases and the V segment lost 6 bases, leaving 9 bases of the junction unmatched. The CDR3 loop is CASRGDSLREKLFF. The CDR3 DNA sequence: TGTGCCAGCAGGGGGGACAGTTTGCGAGAAAAACTGTTTTTT.

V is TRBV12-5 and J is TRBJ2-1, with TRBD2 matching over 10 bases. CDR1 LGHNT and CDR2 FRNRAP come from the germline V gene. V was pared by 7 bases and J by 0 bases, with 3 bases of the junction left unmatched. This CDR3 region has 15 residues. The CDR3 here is CASASGGGSYNEQFF. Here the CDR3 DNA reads TGTGCTAGTGCGAGCGGGGGGGGCTCCTACAATGAGCAGTTCTTC.

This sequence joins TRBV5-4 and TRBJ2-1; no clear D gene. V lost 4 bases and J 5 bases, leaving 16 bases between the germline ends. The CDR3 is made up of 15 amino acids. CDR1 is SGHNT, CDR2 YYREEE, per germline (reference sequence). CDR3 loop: CASSPFLVSDNEQFF. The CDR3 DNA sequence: TGTGCCAGCAGCCCCTTCTTGGTGTCAGACAATGAGCAGTTCTTC.

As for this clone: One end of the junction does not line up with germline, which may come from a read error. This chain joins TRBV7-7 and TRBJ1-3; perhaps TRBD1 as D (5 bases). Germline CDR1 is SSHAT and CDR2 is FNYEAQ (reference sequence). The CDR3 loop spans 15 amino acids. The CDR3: CASSLRQGSGNTIYF. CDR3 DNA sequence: TGTGCTAGCAGCTTAAGGCAGGGTTCTGGAAACACCATATATTTT.

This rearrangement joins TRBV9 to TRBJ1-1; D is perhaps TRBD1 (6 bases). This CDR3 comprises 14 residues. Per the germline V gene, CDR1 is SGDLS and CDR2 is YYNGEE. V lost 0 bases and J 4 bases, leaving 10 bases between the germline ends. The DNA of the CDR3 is TGTGCCAGCAGCGTAGACAGGGAGCCCACTGAAGCTTTCTTT. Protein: CASSVDREPTEAFF.